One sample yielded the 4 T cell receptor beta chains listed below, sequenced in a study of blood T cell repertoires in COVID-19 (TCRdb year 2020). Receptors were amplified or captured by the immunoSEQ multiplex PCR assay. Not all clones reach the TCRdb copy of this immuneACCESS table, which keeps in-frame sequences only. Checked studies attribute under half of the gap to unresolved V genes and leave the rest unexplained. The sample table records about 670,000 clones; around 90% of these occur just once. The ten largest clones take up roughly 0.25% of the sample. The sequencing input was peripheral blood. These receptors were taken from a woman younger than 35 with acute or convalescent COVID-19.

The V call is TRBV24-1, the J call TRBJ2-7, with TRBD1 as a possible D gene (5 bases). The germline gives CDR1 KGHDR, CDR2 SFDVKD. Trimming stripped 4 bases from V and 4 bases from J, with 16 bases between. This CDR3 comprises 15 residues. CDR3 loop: CATSESTHTGYEQYF. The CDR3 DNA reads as TGTGCCACCAGTGAGTCCACTCATACAGGATACGAGCAGTACTTC.

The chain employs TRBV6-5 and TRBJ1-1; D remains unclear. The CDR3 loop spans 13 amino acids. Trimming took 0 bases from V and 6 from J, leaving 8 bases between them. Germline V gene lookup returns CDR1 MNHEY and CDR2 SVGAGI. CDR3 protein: CASSYSAAPEAFF. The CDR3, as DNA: TGTGCCAGCAGTTACTCGGCAGCGCCTGAAGCTTTCTTT.

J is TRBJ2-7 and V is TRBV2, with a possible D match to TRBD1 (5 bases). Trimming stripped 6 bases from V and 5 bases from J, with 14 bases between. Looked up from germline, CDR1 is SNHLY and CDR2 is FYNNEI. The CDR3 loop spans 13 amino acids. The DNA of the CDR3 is TGTGCCAGCAGATGGAAGGGGCTCCACGAGCAGTACTTC. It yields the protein CASRWKGLHEQYF.

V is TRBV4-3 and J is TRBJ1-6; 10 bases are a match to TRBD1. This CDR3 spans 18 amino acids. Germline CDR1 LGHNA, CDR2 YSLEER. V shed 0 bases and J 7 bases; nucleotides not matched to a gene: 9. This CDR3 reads CASSQDKAWDRGNSPLHF. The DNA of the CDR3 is TGCGCCAGCAGCCAAGATAAGGCCTGGGACAGGGGAAATTCACCCCTCCACTTT.